The source of this T cell receptor beta chain is a study of shared clonotypes between healthy human individuals. The study's findings and limits: The researchers took only blood, and tissue repertoires probably look different.

The CDR3 runs 15 residues. Germline V CDR1 and CDR2: SGDLS, YYNGEE. J gave up 12 bases and V 4 bases, and 15 bases lay outside the gene matches. Sequenced by immunoSEQ multiplex PCR; TCRdb stores in-frame clones only, minus some. The data show hundreds of thousands of clones, 90% to 97% seen once. Selected positively for CCR7 and CD45RO-negative, naive CD8 cells excluded terminally differentiated effector memory CD45RA+ cells. This clone appeared a single time. The target antigen is unknown. Sequencing input: naive CD8+ T cells sorted from blood. This sequence originates from a young woman in good health. The chain is built from TRBV9 and TRBJ2-1; 8 positions agree with TRBD2. The DNA of the CDR3 is TGTGCCAGCAGCCCGAGCGAGCGGGGGACCAGGGGGCAGTTCTTC. Residues: CASSPSERGTRGQFF. Using reference TRBV9 and TRBJ2-1 for the parts outside the CDR3, the full variable domain is DSGVTQTPKHLITATGQRVTLRCSPRSGDLSVYWYQQSLDQGLQFLIQYYNGEERAKGNILERFSAQQFPDLHSELNLSSLELGDSALYFCASSPSERGTRGQFFGPGTRLTVL.